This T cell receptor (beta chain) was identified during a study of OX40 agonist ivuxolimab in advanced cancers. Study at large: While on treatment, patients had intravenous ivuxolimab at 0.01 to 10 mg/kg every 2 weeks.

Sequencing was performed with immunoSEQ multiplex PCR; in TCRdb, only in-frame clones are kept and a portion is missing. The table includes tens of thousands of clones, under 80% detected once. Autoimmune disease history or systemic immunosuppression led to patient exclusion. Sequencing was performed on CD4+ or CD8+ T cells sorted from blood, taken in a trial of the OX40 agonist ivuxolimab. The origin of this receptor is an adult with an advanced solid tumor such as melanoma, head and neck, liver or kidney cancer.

CDR3 residues: CASSPRMGTSGGPQQFF. In DNA, the CDR3 is TGTGCCAGCAGCCCCCGGATGGGGACTAGCGGGGGGCCCCAGCAGTTCTTC. The chain uses TRBV7-3 and TRBJ2-1, with 15 bases aligning to TRBD2. V shed 5 bases and J 11 bases; nucleotides not matched to a gene: 13. The V gene's germline CDR1 is SGHTA and CDR2 FQGTGA. This CDR3 comprises 17 residues. Complete variable domain (other parts from reference TRBV7-3 and TRBJ2-1): GAGVSQTPSNKVTEKGKYVELRCDPISGHTALYWYRQSLGQGPEFLIYFQGTGAADDSGLPNDRFFAVRPEGSVSTLKIQRTERGDSAVYLCASSPRMGTSGGPQQFFGPGTRLTVL.